This TCR beta chain was sequenced in a study of cytomegalovirus exposure and HLA in healthy donors. Study-level information: In an early release, HLA-typed donors contributed approximately 80 million unique TCR sequences. Overall study findings and caveats: An analysis done earlier found most TCR beta V segments productive about 90% or about 30% of the time.

Notes on this clone: Its specificity is unknown.

The PCR used 60 Vbeta and 13 Jbeta primers. Profiled with immunoSEQ multiplex PCR; TCRdb holds only in-frame clones, not every one. Of under 130,000 clones in the sample, 69% were seen once. Germline V gene data show CDR1 as SNHLY and CDR2 as FYNNEI. Between the trimmed V and J ends, which lost 4 bases and 2 bases, there was a span of 18 bases. This CDR3 comprises 16 residues. Sequencing used PBMCs. This clonotype was sampled from a young man in good health and CMV-seronegative. This rearrangement joins TRBV2 to TRBJ2-7; D is possibly TRBD2 (5 bases). For the CDR3, the DNA is TGTGCCAGCAGTGTGTCCCCACAGAGGGCCCCCTACGAGCAGTACTTC. Translated, it gives CASSVSPQRAPYEQYF.